This passage covers 26 T cell receptor beta chains from one sample sequenced in a study of cytomegalovirus exposure and HLA in healthy donors. PCR employed 60 Vbeta and 13 Jbeta primers. Data came from immunoSEQ multiplex PCR; TCRdb stores just in-frame clones and leaves some out. The sample consists of a few hundred thousand clones, under 90% of them appearing once. The sequenced material came from PBMCs. The receptors were gathered from a girl aged 2 to 9 in good health and CMV-seronegative.

The chain links TRBV30 to TRBJ2-5; perhaps TRBD1 as D (5 bases). CDR1 is GTSNPN, CDR2 SVGIG, per germline (reference sequence). V was cut by 0 bases and J by 7 bases, with 9 bases left in between. This CDR3 region has 12 residues. The CDR3 sequence is CAWSVQVGTQYF. In nucleotides, the CDR3 is TGTGCCTGGAGTGTACAGGTCGGGACCCAGTACTTC.

About this clone: The junction shows a germline mismatch at one end, possibly a read error. V and J are TRBV5-8 and TRBJ2-1; the match to TRBD2 covers 9 bases. Germline assignment: CDR1 SGHTS and CDR2 YDEGEE. The CDR3 extends over 13 amino acids. CDR3 DNA sequence: TGTGCCAACAGCTTGCGGGGGGGGACTAGTCGCTTCTTC. It translates to CANSLRGGTSRFF.

The chain links TRBV5-4 to TRBJ2-1; 13 bases line up with TRBD2. The CDR3 covers 16 residues. The germline V gene has CDR1 SGHNT and CDR2 YYREEE (reference sequence). Trimming took 4 bases from V and 6 from J; bases not matched to a gene: 7. CDR3 nucleotides: TGTGCCAGCAGCGCGGGACTAGCGGGGACCTTCAATGAGCAGTTCTTC. It codes for CASSAGLAGTFNEQFF.

The gene calls are TRBV28 and TRBJ2-5; the D gene is possibly TRBD1 (7 bases). In germline, CDR1 is MDHEN, CDR2 SYDVKM. CDR3 length: 12 amino acids. V was trimmed by 11 bases and J by 4 bases, leaving 14 bases between them. The CDR3 sequence is CAGQGGGETQYF. CDR3 sequence (DNA): TGTGCCGGCCAGGGGGGAGGAGAGACCCAGTACTTC.

J is TRBJ2-7 and V is TRBV6-5; D gene unclear. V was cut by 3 bases and J by 0 bases, with 15 bases left in between. This CDR3 is 16 amino acids long. Germline CDR1 is MNHEY and CDR2 is SVGAGI. CDR3 loop: CASSYSRSRFSYEQYF. CDR3 nucleotide sequence: TGTGCCAGCAGTTATTCCCGAAGCCGTTTCTCCTACGAGCAGTACTTC.

The chain recombines TRBV4-1 with TRBJ2-3; TRBD1 aligns across 8 bases. The CDR3 loop spans 19 amino acids. J lost 6 bases, V lost 0 bases, and 17 bases had no gene match. The germline gives CDR1 MGHRA, CDR2 YSYEKL. CDR3 DNA: TGCGCCAGCAGCCAAGATAAATTCGACAGGGGAAGAAAATTTGATACGCAGTATTTT. The encoded protein is CASSQDKFDRGRKFDTQYF.

This chain joins TRBV7-2 and TRBJ2-1; 10 nucleotides agree with TRBD2. Germline CDR1 reads SGHTA; CDR2 reads FQGNSA. The CDR3 contains 15 residues. Unmatched junction bases numbered 10, after V lost 0 bases and J lost 14 bases. The CDR3 loop is CASSLALTSGVTKFF. The CDR3 DNA reads TGTGCCAGCAGCTTAGCCCTTACTAGCGGGGTTACAAAGTTCTTC.

V and J are TRBV28 and TRBJ2-3; D is uncertain. The J call could be wrong; TRBJ1-5 is a better fit for the DNA end. In germline, CDR1 is MDHEN, CDR2 SYDVKM. CDR3 length equals 13 residues. The CDR3 reads CASTQGSTDTQHF. CDR3 nucleotide sequence: TGTGCCAGCACCCAAGGCAGCACAGATACGCAGCATTTT.

This chain uses TRBV5-6 with TRBJ1-6; D unresolved. CDR3 size: 14 residues. In germline, CDR1 is SGHDT, CDR2 YYEEEE. Trimming cost V 4 bases and J 7 bases, with 12 bases left between them. The CDR3 DNA reads as TGTGCCAGCAGCCGCACTCTTTACAATTCACCCCTCCACTTT. It translates to CASSRTLYNSPLHF.

This sequence joins TRBV6-5 and TRBJ2-7; TRBD1 is a possible D gene (6 bases). Germline V gene data show CDR1 as MNHEY and CDR2 as SVGAGI. CDR3 length: 14 residues. V was shortened by 7 bases and J by 6 bases, with 19 bases between the two germline ends. CDR3 in amino acids: CASNDGQLRGEQYF. The CDR3 DNA follows: TGTGCCAGCAATGACGGGCAACTCAGGGGCGAGCAGTACTTC.

The rearrangement links TRBV6-6 to TRBJ2-7; TRBD1 might be the D (6 bases). Germline V gene sequence: CDR1 MNHNY, CDR2 SVGAGI (reference sequence). The CDR3 covers 15 residues. Trimming removed 6 bases from V and 3 bases from J, with 18 bases in between. CDR3 in DNA: TGTGCCAGCAGAACCGGACAGTCTCTTCGCTACGAGCAGTACTTC. Translation gives CASRTGQSLRYEQYF.

This chain connects TRBV18 to TRBJ2-7; D perhaps matches TRBD2 (5 bases). Germline CDR1 reads KGHSH; CDR2 reads LQKENI. V dropped 4 bases and J dropped 2 bases, with 9 bases sitting between them. This CDR3 has 13 residues. The CDR3: CASSRGLTYEQYF. CDR3 nucleotides: TGTGCCAGCTCACGCGGGCTCACCTACGAGCAGTACTTC.

V is TRBV1 and J is TRBJ2-5; the D call TRBD1 from the table was never checked on the DNA. TRBV1 is flagged as a pseudogene. CDR3 size: 14 residues. The CDR3 here is CTSSLSGDGETQYF. The CDR3 DNA is TGCACCAGCAGCCTCTCAGGGGATGGAGAGACCCAGTACTTC.

The chain couples TRBV5-4 to TRBJ2-3; 7 nucleotides line up with TRBD1. Germline V gene sequence: CDR1 SGHNT, CDR2 YYREEE (reference sequence). The CDR3 is 18 amino acids. V was clipped by 0 bases and J by 2 bases; unmatched bases: 12. Written as DNA, the CDR3 is TGTGCCAGCAGCTTGGCCGACAGGGCCTATGCCCACACAGATACGCAGTATTTT. The encoded protein is CASSLADRAYAHTDTQYF.

This clone was picked up a small number of times. V usage is TRBV6-5 and J usage is TRBJ1-1; D remains unclear. V was clipped by 6 bases and J by 5 bases, with 10 bases between them. CDR3 length: 12 amino acids. The germline V gene has CDR1 MNHEY and CDR2 SVGAGI. The CDR3 DNA follows: TGTGCCAGCAGGACGTCCGGGACTGAAGCTTTCTTT. Translation gives CASRTSGTEAFF.

The J gene is TRBJ2-7, the V gene TRBV13, with 13 bases lining up with TRBD2. V was pared by 8 bases and J by 10 bases, with 8 bases of the junction left unmatched. CDR3 size: 13 residues. Germline V lookup: CDR1 PRHDT, CDR2 FYEKMQ (reference sequence). CDR3 DNA: TGTGCCAGCCGAACCGGGACTAGCGGGAACCAGTACTTC. Its translation is CASRTGTSGNQYF. Drawing the rest from reference TRBV13 and TRBJ2-7, the complete variable domain is AAGVIQSPRHLIKEKRETATLKCYPIPRHDTVYWYQQGPGQDPQFLISFYEKMQSDKGSIPDRFSAQQFSDYHSELNMSSLELGDSALYFCASRTGTSGNQYFGPGTRLTVT.

The V and J genes are TRBV7-9 and TRBJ1-3; D is ambiguous. The CDR3 loop spans 14 amino acids. Trimming removed 2 bases at V and 4 bases at J, with 9 bases between. The germline V gene has CDR1 SEHNR and CDR2 FQNEAQ (reference sequence). The CDR3 DNA reads as TGTGCCAGCAGCTTACCCGGAGTGGGAAACACCATATATTTT. This gives the protein CASSLPGVGNTIYF.

This clone was counted only a few times. The chain has TRBV9 and TRBJ1-5; 11 positions match TRBD1. V gave up 0 bases and J gave up 6 bases; unmatched junction bases: 2. This CDR3 is built from 15 residues. Germline CDR1 is SGDLS and CDR2 is YYNGEE. The CDR3: CASSVGTGGFQPQHF. DNA of the CDR3: TGTGCCAGCAGCGTAGGGACAGGGGGCTTTCAGCCCCAGCATTTT.

This chain joins TRBV10-2 and TRBJ1-1, with 9 bases that match TRBD1. Germline V gene sequence: CDR1 WSHSY, CDR2 SAAADI. Trimming removed 8 bases from V and 5 bases from J; junction bases left unmatched: 6. This CDR3 has 13 amino acids. CDR3 DNA sequence: TGCGCCAGCGAACAGGGGGCAGGTACTGAAGCTTTCTTT. This translates into CASEQGAGTEAFF.

The chain links TRBV19 to TRBJ2-3; 7 nucleotides agree with TRBD2. Looked up from germline, CDR1 is LNHDA and CDR2 is SQIVND (reference sequence). The CDR3 has 15 residues. Trimming took 7 bases from V and 2 from J; bases not matched to a gene: 9. CDR3 region: CASTPGLSYTDTQYF. Written as DNA, the CDR3 is TGTGCCAGTACCCCGGGACTAAGTTACACAGATACGCAGTATTTT.

The gene calls are TRBV10-3 and TRBJ2-7; 9 nucleotides align to TRBD2. Germline CDR1 ENHRY, CDR2 SYGVKD. V lost 11 bases to trimming and J lost 5 bases; unmatched junction nucleotides: 16. The CDR3 runs 15 residues. This CDR3 reads CASWGLAGVGNEQYF. CDR3 DNA: TGTGCCTCCTGGGGGTTAGCGGGAGTGGGGAACGAGCAGTACTTC.

The chain recombines TRBV7-3 with TRBJ2-5, with 10 bases that match TRBD2. The CDR3 contains 16 residues. Germline CDR1 and CDR2: SGHTA and FQGTGA. After removal of 2 bases from V and 6 bases from J, the junction contained 9 bases not matched to a gene. The CDR3 sequence: CASSLSSGRSVKTQYF. CDR3 bases: TGTGCCAGCAGCTTATCTAGCGGGAGATCAGTGAAGACCCAGTACTTC.

This clone has more than one count but fewer than ten. This chain links TRBV6-4 with TRBJ2-3; D possibly corresponds to TRBD2 (5 bases). V was shortened by 0 bases and J by 4 bases, with 11 bases between the two germline ends. The CDR3 has 15 residues. CDR1 and CDR2 (germline): MRHNA, SNTAGT. The CDR3 nucleotides are TGTGCCAGCAGTGACTCGATTTGGGGAGCAGATACGCAGTATTTT. Translation gives CASSDSIWGADTQYF.

V usage is TRBV29-1 and J usage is TRBJ2-5; 10 nucleotides match TRBD1. Germline values: CDR1 SQVTM, CDR2 ANQGSEA. Trimming at V came to 6 bases and at J to 3 bases, leaving 7 bases not matched to a gene. The CDR3 runs 14 residues. This CDR3 reads CSVERTGGKETQYF. CDR3 sequence (DNA): TGCAGCGTGGAGCGGACAGGGGGGAAAGAGACCCAGTACTTC.

This chain connects TRBV12-5 to TRBJ1-1; D is unclear. There are 11 residues in the CDR3. Trimming shortened V by 5 bases and J by 11 bases, and 12 bases separated the two germline ends. Per germline, CDR1 LGHNT and CDR2 FRNRAP. The CDR3 spells CASGLGAGAFF. The CDR3 DNA is TGTGCTAGTGGTCTGGGAGCGGGGGCTTTCTTT.

On this clone itself: The same CDR3 is also encoded by other DNA sequences in this sample. This chain's CDR3 is CASSIGDQPQHF. The CDR3 DNA is TGTGCCAGTAGTATAGGCGATCAGCCCCAGCATTTT. The rearrangement uses TRBV19 and TRBJ1-5; no clear D. V lost 1 base and J lost 5, with 3 bases in between. The CDR3 has 12 amino acids. Germline CDR1 LNHDA, CDR2 SQIVND (reference sequence).